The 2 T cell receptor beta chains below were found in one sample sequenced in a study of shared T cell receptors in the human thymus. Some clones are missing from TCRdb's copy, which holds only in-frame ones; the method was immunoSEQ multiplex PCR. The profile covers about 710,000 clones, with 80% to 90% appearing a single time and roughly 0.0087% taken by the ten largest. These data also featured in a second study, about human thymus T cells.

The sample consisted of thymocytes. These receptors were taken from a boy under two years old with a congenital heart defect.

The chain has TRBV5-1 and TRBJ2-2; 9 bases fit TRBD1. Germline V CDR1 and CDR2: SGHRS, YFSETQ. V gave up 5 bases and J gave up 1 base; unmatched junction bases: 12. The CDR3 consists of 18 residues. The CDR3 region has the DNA TGCGCCAGCAGTCAAACCGGGACAGGGAGTTGGAACACCGGGGAGCTGTTTTTT. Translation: CASSQTGTGSWNTGELFF.

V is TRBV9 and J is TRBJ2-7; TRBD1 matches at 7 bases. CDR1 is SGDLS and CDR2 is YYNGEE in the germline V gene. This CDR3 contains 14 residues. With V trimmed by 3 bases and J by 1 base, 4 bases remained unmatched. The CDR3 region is CASSADRASYEQYF. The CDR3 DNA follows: TGTGCCAGCAGCGCCGACAGGGCGTCCTACGAGCAGTACTTC.